The 13 T cell receptor beta chains presented below share a single source sample, sequenced in a study of response to subunit inactivated influenza vaccine. TCRdb passed the RT-PCR reads through MiXCR, listing each CDR3 protein once. The repertoire has roughly 760,000 distinct CDR3 sequences, 21% of them found once; the top ten carry about 10%. The specimen was PBMCs from blood, collected roughly 5 days after vaccination. Source of these receptors: a man between 45 and 60 years old who received an inactivated influenza vaccine.

This clonotype occurred a few times. This rearrangement joins TRBV20-1 to TRBJ1-5, with TRBD1 as a possible D gene (5 bases). V lost 1 base to trimming and J lost 0 bases, with 13 bases between them. The CDR3 covers 16 residues. Germline V gene data show CDR1 as DFQATT and CDR2 as SNEGSKA (reference sequence). The CDR3 spells CSARVDSFYSNQPQHF. CDR3 bases: TGCAGTGCTAGAGTTGACAGCTTTTATAGCAATCAGCCCCAGCATTTT.

This clonotype was observed a handful of times. The chain couples TRBV5-1 to TRBJ2-1, with a possible D match to TRBD2 (6 bases). Germline V gene sequence: CDR1 SGHRS, CDR2 YFSETQ. The CDR3 contains 15 residues. Trimming took 0 bases from V and 2 from J, leaving 9 bases between them. This chain's CDR3 is CASSLDGSTYNEQFF. Here the CDR3 DNA reads TGCGCCAGCAGCTTGGACGGGAGTACCTACAATGAGCAGTTCTTC.

J is TRBJ2-1 and V is TRBV6-1; D gene ambiguous. Trimming pared 4 bases from V and 0 bases from J, leaving 16 bases between. Germline V gives CDR1 MNHNS, CDR2 SASEGT. This CDR3 contains 17 residues. The CDR3 protein is CASSADSGKYSYNEQFF. For the CDR3, the DNA is TGTGCCAGCAGTGCCGACTCGGGTAAATACTCCTACAATGAGCAGTTCTTC.

The chain uses TRBV5-1 and TRBJ1-2; TRBD1 aligns across 12 bases. CDR3 size: 15 residues. CDR1 and CDR2 (germline): SGHRS, YFSETQ. After removal of 3 bases from V and 6 bases from J, the junction contained 6 bases not matched to a gene. This chain's CDR3 is CASSSMGQGADGYTF. In nucleotides, the CDR3 is TGCGCCAGCAGCTCGATGGGACAGGGGGCTGATGGCTACACCTTC.

This chain uses TRBV14 with TRBJ2-1; D might be TRBD2 (6 bases). Trimming pared 3 bases from V and 11 bases from J, leaving 11 bases between. Looked up from germline, CDR1 is SGHDN and CDR2 is FVKESK. This CDR3 region has 12 residues. The CDR3 DNA reads as TGTGCCAGCAGCCACCCCGGGACTCAGCAGTTCTTC. Its protein product is CASSHPGTQQFF.

The rearrangement joins TRBV6-2 or TRBV6-3 to TRBJ2-1; 8 bases agree with TRBD1. Per germline, CDR1 MNHEY and CDR2 SVGEGT. CDR3 size: 14 residues. V lost 4 bases, J lost 8 bases, and 7 bases stayed unmatched. CDR3 protein: CASSLAGGPYEQFF. CDR3 nucleotide sequence: TGTGCCAGCAGTTTGGCAGGGGGCCCCTATGAGCAGTTCTTC.

This chain links TRBV6-5 with TRBJ2-3; TRBD1 is a possible D gene (6 bases). Germline-derived CDR1 and CDR2 are MNHEY and SVGAGI. Between the trimmed V and J ends, which lost 2 bases and 2 bases, there was a span of 11 bases. The CDR3 spans 15 residues. CDR3 DNA: TGTGCCAGCAGTTACACCAGGGGAGTCACAGATACGCAGTATTTT. Amino acids: CASSYTRGVTDTQYF.

This chain links TRBV28 with TRBJ1-6; TRBD1 is a possible D gene (5 bases). V shed 6 bases and J shed 5 bases, with 8 bases lying between them. CDR3 length: 13 amino acids. Germline V lookup: CDR1 MDHEN, CDR2 SYDVKM. The CDR3 region is CASRPGDNSPLHF. For the CDR3, the DNA is TGTGCCAGCAGGCCGGGGGATAATTCACCCCTCCACTTT.

The chain carries TRBV6-2 or TRBV6-3 and TRBJ2-7; D possibly corresponds to TRBD1 (6 bases). The CDR3 sequence is 13 residues long. Germline CDR1 is MNHEY and CDR2 is SVGEGT. The germline V and J ends were trimmed by 4 bases and 3 bases, with 10 bases remaining between them. The CDR3 protein is CASSWTEDYEQYF. In nucleotides, the CDR3 is TGTGCCAGCAGTTGGACAGAGGACTACGAGCAGTACTTC.

The chain recombines TRBV6-5 with TRBJ2-1; D not resolved. CDR1 and CDR2 (germline): MNHEY, SVGAGI. The CDR3 contains 15 residues. Between the trimmed V and J ends, which lost 4 bases and 5 bases, there was a span of 15 bases. CDR3 amino acids: CASSSLGTVDNEQFF. Written as DNA, the CDR3 is TGTGCCAGCAGTTCCCTAGGTACGGTGGACAATGAGCAGTTCTTC.

This clonotype showed up just a few times. The chain couples TRBV5-5 to TRBJ2-3, with 8 bases that match TRBD2. This CDR3 is built from 15 residues. Per the germline V gene, CDR1 is SGHKS and CDR2 is YYEKEE (reference sequence). The V segment lost 2 bases and the J segment 0 bases; nucleotides outside the gene matches: 2. The DNA of the CDR3 is TGTGCCAGCAGCTTTAGCGGGATCAGCACAGATACGCAGTATTTT. Encoded protein: CASSFSGISTDTQYF.

There are a few counts of this clonotype. The rearrangement joins TRBV10-3 to TRBJ2-7, with a possible D match to TRBD1 (5 bases). Trimming took off 0 bases at V and 4 bases at J, with 10 bases between the two ends. Germline V gene sequence: CDR1 ENHRY, CDR2 SYGVKD. The CDR3 extends over 14 amino acids. In nucleotides, the CDR3 is TGTGCCATCAGTGAGTCGCAGGGTCCTTACGAGCAGTACTTC. Translating gives CAISESQGPYEQYF.

The chain has TRBV28 and TRBJ1-6, with no clear D. CDR3 length: 12 amino acids. Per the germline V gene, CDR1 is MDHEN and CDR2 is SYDVKM. V was pared by 6 bases and J by 13 bases, with 13 bases between. This chain's CDR3 is CASSPRPSPLHF. In DNA form, the CDR3 reads TGTGCCAGCAGCCCCCGCCCGAGTCCCCTCCACTTT.